A single sample is the source of the 18 T cell receptor beta chains below, sequenced in a study of lung T cells in sarcoidosis with Löfgren's syndrome. From the reads, TCRdb called clonotypes with MiXCR, one entry per CDR3 protein. Of 50,000 to 65,000 distinct CDR3 sequences in the sample, 21% are singletons; the top ten hold approximately 2.1%. Material for sequencing was CD4+ T cells from PBMCs. These receptors came from a human donor with sarcoidosis (Löfgren's syndrome or another form), or a control subject (not recorded which).

This clonotype was observed at least ten times. The genes are TRBV7-2 and TRBJ1-4; D perhaps matches TRBD1 (5 bases). Germline CDR1 is SGHTA and CDR2 is FQGNSA. The CDR3 contains 16 residues. V lost 3 bases and J 4 bases, leaving 15 bases between the germline ends. The CDR3 protein is CASSFIGGERNEKLFF. In nucleotides, the CDR3 is TGTGCCAGCAGCTTCATCGGGGGAGAACGTAATGAAAAACTGTTTTTT. The full variable domain, with the rest looked up from reference TRBV7-2 and TRBJ1-4, is GAGVSQSPSNKVTEKGKDVELRCDPISGHTALYWYRQSLGQGLEFLIYFQGNSAPDKSGLPSDRFSAERTGGSVSTLTIQRTQQEDSAVYLCASSFIGGERNEKLFFGSGTQLSVL.

This clonotype was detected only a few times. The V and J genes are TRBV3-1 and TRBJ2-1; 7 nucleotides line up with TRBD1. With V trimmed by 4 bases and J by 2 bases, 11 bases remained unmatched. The CDR3 runs to 17 residues. Germline CDR1 is LGHDT and CDR2 is YNNKEL (reference sequence). For the CDR3, the DNA is TGTGCCAGCAGCCCGGCCTCAGGGGACAGCCCCTACAATGAGCAGTTCTTC. This encodes CASSPASGDSPYNEQFF.

Written as DNA, the CDR3 is TGTGCCAGCAGCTCACGACCAGCGGGAGGGTCCTACAATGAGCAGTTCTTC. It translates to CASSSRPAGGSYNEQFF. The chain employs TRBV7-2 and TRBJ2-1; 10 nucleotides align to TRBD2. This CDR3 comprises 17 residues. The germline CDR1 and CDR2 sequences are SGHTA and FQGNSA. The ends lost 4 bases at V and 1 base at J; junction bases unmatched: 7.

The chain has TRBV2 and TRBJ2-7; a weak D match, TRBD1 (6 bases). Germline V gene sequence: CDR1 SNHLY, CDR2 FYNNEI. This CDR3 has 14 residues. The V gene lost 6 bases and the J gene lost 1 base, with 13 bases spanning the gap. CDR3 protein: CASSRSGQSYEQYV. The CDR3 region has the DNA TGTGCCAGCAGCCGGAGCGGACAGTCCTACGAGCAGTACGTC.

This clonotype has a handful of counts. The rearrangement links TRBV3-1 to TRBJ1-2; D may be TRBD1 (6 bases). V lost 4 bases, J lost 1 base, and 10 bases lay in between. Germline V gene data show CDR1 as LGHDT and CDR2 as YNNKEL (reference sequence). CDR3 length: 14 residues. This chain's CDR3 is CASSRGQSNYGYTF. CDR3 DNA sequence: TGTGCCAGCAGCCGTGGACAGAGTAACTATGGCTACACCTTC.

This chain joins TRBV20-1 and TRBJ2-5; D possibly corresponds to TRBD1 (5 bases). Trimming left V 1 base short and J 4 bases short, with 13 bases between. The CDR3 is 14 amino acids. The germline V gene encodes CDR1 DFQATT and CDR2 SNEGSKA (reference sequence). The CDR3 is CSARVQGSTETQYF. CDR3 in DNA: TGCAGTGCTAGAGTCCAGGGATCGACAGAGACCCAGTACTTC.

As concerns this clonotype: This could be a read error, since a much larger clone is one nucleotide away. The chain carries TRBV27 and TRBJ2-3, with TRBD1 identical over 7 bases. CDR1 is MNHEY and CDR2 is SMNVEV in the germline V gene (reference sequence). The CDR3 is 15 residues long. The ends lost 6 bases at V and 7 bases at J; junction bases unmatched: 13. CDR3 protein: CASRPGKAGGNTQYF. The CDR3 DNA reads TGTGCCAGCAGACCCGGGAAGGCAGGGGGAAATACGCAGTATTTT.

This clonotype was counted many times. This chain uses TRBV28 with TRBJ1-5; D unresolved. The CDR3 loop spans 11 amino acids. V lost 6 bases and J lost 7, with 7 bases in between. Germline V gene data show CDR1 as MDHEN and CDR2 as SYDVKM. The CDR3 nucleotides are TGTGCCAGCAGCCCCCACCAGCCCCAGCATTTT. Its translation: CASSPHQPQHF.

This clonotype was found a few times. The chain uses TRBV18 and TRBJ1-1, with D possibly being TRBD1 (5 bases). The germline gives CDR1 KGHSH, CDR2 LQKENI. The V end lost 0 bases, the J end lost 6 bases, and 14 bases lay between the germline ends. This CDR3 spans 15 amino acids. The CDR3 is CASSPPGRVDAEAFF. As DNA, the CDR3 is TGTGCCAGCTCACCACCGGGCAGGGTGGACGCTGAAGCTTTCTTT. Full variable domain (outside the CDR3, taken from reference TRBV18 and TRBJ1-1): NAGVMQNPRHLVRRRGQEARLRCSPMKGHSHVYWYRQLPEEGLKFMVYLQKENIIDESGMPKERFSAEFPKEGPSILRIQQVVRGDSAAYFCASSPPGRVDAEAFFGQGTRLTVV.

This clonotype was counted ten times or more. The genes are TRBV7-2 and TRBJ2-3; a possible D gene is TRBD2 (6 bases). Germline values: CDR1 SGHTA, CDR2 FQGNSA. This CDR3 spans 19 amino acids. Trimming shortened V by 4 bases and J by 1 base, and 24 bases separated the two germline ends. CDR3 sequence: CASSSRGRDSRSRTDTQYF. CDR3 in DNA: TGTGCCAGCAGCTCCCGGGGCCGGGACTCCCGTTCGCGCACAGATACGCAGTATTTT.

Notes on this clonotype: With a much larger clone just one base away, this may be a read error. The V and J genes are TRBV20-1 and TRBJ2-7; D remains ambiguous. V was clipped by 0 bases and J by 0 bases, with 9 bases between them. Germline V gene data show CDR1 as DFQATT and CDR2 as SNEGSKA (reference sequence). This CDR3 has 14 amino acids. The chain's CDR3 is CSARDGKGSYEQYV. The DNA for the CDR3 is TGCAGTGCTAGAGATGGTAAGGGCTCCTACGAGCAGTACGTC.

In the case of this clonotype: A much larger clonotype is one base distant, so this may be a read error. The chain is built from TRBV7-2 and TRBJ2-5; 9 nucleotides match TRBD2. The CDR3 has 14 residues. Germline values: CDR1 SGHTA, CDR2 FQGNSA. This chain's CDR3 is CASSLAGASEAQYF. DNA of the CDR3: TGTGCCAGCAGTTTAGCGGGAGCCTCAGAGGCCCAGTACTTC.

The chain joins TRBV6-2 or TRBV6-3 to TRBJ1-3; a weak D match, TRBD1 (5 bases). The V gene's germline CDR1 is MNHEY and CDR2 SVGEGT. CDR3 size: 16 residues. V was shortened by 7 bases and J by 8 bases, with 24 bases between the two germline ends. The DNA of the CDR3 is TGTGCCAGCAAATTGGCCGCCAGGGAAGTGGTTGACACCATATATTTT. It encodes CASKLAAREVVDTIYF.

This clonotype appeared a few times. V usage is TRBV28 and J usage is TRBJ2-7, with D uncertain. The CDR3 length is 14 residues. In germline, CDR1 is MDHEN, CDR2 SYDVKM. Trimming removed 4 bases from V and 2 bases from J, with 12 bases in between. As DNA, the CDR3 is TGTGCCAGCAGTTCACTCGCAATCACCTACGAGCAGTACTTC. This sequence encodes CASSSLAITYEQYF.

The chain has TRBV29-1 and TRBJ1-2, with D possibly being TRBD1 (5 bases). Germline lookup yields CDR1 SQVTM and CDR2 ANQGSEA. CDR3 size: 11 residues. The V end was cut by 6 bases, the J end by 14 bases, with 19 bases between. The CDR3 protein is CSVDVVGAETF. The CDR3 bases are TGCAGCGTCGACGTTGTAGGGGCAGAAACCTTC.

This clonotype was recorded many times. V gene TRBV10-3 combines with J gene TRBJ1-2, with 11 bases matching TRBD1. Germline V lookup: CDR1 ENHRY, CDR2 SYGVKD. CDR3 length equals 11 residues. The V and J ends lost 9 bases and 7 bases, in that order; junction bases with no gene match: 1. In DNA, the CDR3 is TGTGCCATTGGGACAGGGGGTGGCTACACCTTC. This encodes CAIGTGGGYTF.

By sample fraction, this clonotype is medium-sized. This sequence joins TRBV27 and TRBJ2-5; D might be TRBD1 (6 bases). V lost 2 bases, J lost 5 bases, and 15 bases lay in between. Per the germline V gene, CDR1 is MNHEY and CDR2 is SMNVEV (reference sequence). The CDR3 has 15 amino acids. The CDR3 DNA reads as TGTGCCAGCAGTTTAATGGGGGCAGGAGTGGAGACCCAGTACTTC. Its translation is CASSLMGAGVETQYF.

This chain uses TRBV2 with TRBJ2-3; D gene uncertain. Germline assignment: CDR1 SNHLY and CDR2 FYNNEI. The length of the CDR3 is 13 residues. The V end lost 2 bases, the J end lost 4 bases, and 7 bases lay between the germline ends. The CDR3 DNA is TGTGCCAGCAGTGAAAGGGTATCAGATACGCAGTATTTT. Its translation: CASSERVSDTQYF. Full variable domain (outside the CDR3, taken from reference TRBV2 and TRBJ2-3): EPEVTQTPSHQVTQMGQEVILRCVPISNHLYFYWYRQILGQKVEFLVSFYNNEISEKSEIFDDQFSVERPDGSNFTLKIRSTKLEDSAMYFCASSERVSDTQYFGPGTRLTVL.